The 24 T cell receptor beta chains below all came from one sample that was sequenced in a study of T cell responses to AZD1222 COVID-19 vaccine. Generated by immunoSEQ multiplex PCR, the TCRdb table keeps only in-frame clones and is missing some. The table includes 100,000 to 150,000 clones, 90% detected once. This specimen consisted of peripheral blood, obtained on day 0 of AZD1222 vaccination. Receptor source: an adult in good health.

The rearrangement links TRBV3-1 (or the pseudogene TRBV3-2) to TRBJ2-7; D unclear. Trimming removed 4 bases at V and 5 bases at J, with 9 bases between. The germline gives CDR1 LGHDT, CDR2 YNNKEL (reference sequence). The length of the CDR3 is 12 residues. In DNA form, the CDR3 reads TGTGCCAGCAGCCCCGCCGTGAACGAGCAGTACTTC. Translated: CASSPAVNEQYF.

The gene calls are TRBV28 and TRBJ1-5, with D uncertain. Germline loops: CDR1 MDHEN, CDR2 SYDVKM. The CDR3 is made up of 17 amino acids. Trimming took off 3 bases at V and 0 bases at J, with 15 bases between the two ends. The CDR3 DNA follows: TGTGCCAGCAGTTTTAATTCAGGATCAGATAGCAATCAGCCCCAGCATTTT. It specifies CASSFNSGSDSNQPQHF.

This chain links TRBV18 with TRBJ2-1; no reliable D call. CDR3 length: 13 amino acids. Per germline, CDR1 KGHSH and CDR2 LQKENI. The ends were cut back, 1 base at V and 4 bases at J, with 5 bases in the middle. The CDR3 coding sequence is TGTGCCAGCTCACCACTTCTTTACAATGAGCAGTTCTTC. This encodes CASSPLLYNEQFF.

The chain combines TRBV5-1 with TRBJ2-7; 10 nucleotides agree with TRBD1. This CDR3 has 15 residues. Per germline, CDR1 SGHRS and CDR2 YFSETQ. V shed 4 bases and J 3 bases; nucleotides not matched to a gene: 7. This chain's CDR3 is CASSLQDRGFYEQYF. CDR3 in DNA: TGCGCCAGCAGCCTTCAGGACAGGGGGTTCTACGAGCAGTACTTC.

The V and J genes are TRBV11-3 and TRBJ2-2; D may correspond to TRBD1 or TRBD2 (7 bases each). Germline lookup yields CDR1 SGHNT and CDR2 YENEEA. The length of the CDR3 is 15 residues. V dropped 5 bases and J dropped 3 bases, with 13 bases sitting between them. The CDR3 loop reads CASSLGGTDTGELFF. DNA of the CDR3: TGTGCCAGCAGCCTCGGGGGGACAGACACCGGGGAGCTGTTTTTT.

This chain links TRBV7-9 with TRBJ2-1; possible D gene TRBD1, 5 bases. The V and J ends lost 11 bases and 3 bases respectively, with 14 bases between them. Germline assignment: CDR1 SEHNR and CDR2 FQNEAQ (reference sequence). The CDR3 totals 13 residues. The CDR3 region has the DNA TGTGCCGTTCGCCGCAGGGACTACAATGAGCAGTTCTTC. Amino acids: CAVRRRDYNEQFF. The variable domain in full, with the rest retrieved from reference TRBV7-9 and TRBJ2-1, is DTGVSQNPRHKITKRGQNVTFRCDPISEHNRLYWYRQTLGQGPEFLTYFQNEAQLEKSRLLSDRFSAERPKGSFSTLEIQRTEQGDSAMYLCAVRRRDYNEQFFGPGTRLTVL.

This chain connects TRBV29-1 to TRBJ2-5; possibly TRBD1 or TRBD2 for D (5 bases each). V gave up 6 bases and J gave up 2 bases, with 16 bases separating them. The germline V gene encodes CDR1 SQVTM and CDR2 ANQGSEA. The CDR3 length is 14 residues. Here the CDR3 DNA reads TGCAGCGTCCGCCCCGCTGGGGGACAAGAGACCCAGTACTTC. Translating it yields CSVRPAGGQETQYF.

The chain combines TRBV28 with TRBJ2-7, with TRBD1 matching over 9 bases. Germline-derived CDR1 and CDR2 are MDHEN and SYDVKM. With 6 bases clipped from V and 2 bases from J, the junction kept 8 bases outside the gene matches. The CDR3 extends over 15 amino acids. The CDR3 here is CASRSAGQGTYEQYF. The DNA of the CDR3 is TGTGCCAGCAGGTCCGCGGGACAGGGAACCTACGAGCAGTACTTC.

V is TRBV20-1 and J is TRBJ1-1; perhaps TRBD1 as D (6 bases). The V end lost 3 bases, the J end lost 10 bases, and 24 bases lay between the germline ends. This CDR3 region has 15 residues. Germline V lookup: CDR1 DFQATT, CDR2 SNEGSKA (reference sequence). This chain's CDR3 is CSASHQAGTLRGAFF. The CDR3 region has the DNA TGCAGTGCTAGTCACCAGGCGGGGACCCTCAGGGGAGCTTTCTTT.

The gene calls are TRBV9 and TRBJ1-1; TRBD1 agrees at 11 bases. This CDR3 has 14 amino acids. From germline, CDR1 is SGDLS and CDR2 YYNGEE. Trimming at V came to 4 bases and at J to 4 bases, leaving 3 bases not matched to a gene. In nucleotides, the CDR3 is TGTGCCAGCAGCCGGGACAGGGGGAGCACTGAAGCTTTCTTT. Residues: CASSRDRGSTEAFF.

This clone was seen a few times. The chain employs TRBV27 and TRBJ1-5, with D perhaps TRBD1 (6 bases). CDR1 and CDR2 from the germline V gene are MNHEY and SMNVEV (reference sequence). The CDR3 loop spans 16 amino acids. V shed 5 bases and J shed 0 bases, with 14 bases lying between them. The CDR3: CASSLDRPNSNQPQHF. CDR3 in DNA: TGTGCCAGCAGTCTAGACAGGCCCAATAGCAATCAGCCCCAGCATTTT.

This chain links TRBV2 with TRBJ2-2; D remains unclear. The germline gives CDR1 SNHLY, CDR2 FYNNEI. The CDR3 is made up of 15 amino acids. V was trimmed by 4 bases and J by 2 bases, leaving 11 bases between them. The CDR3 DNA follows: TGTGCCAGCAGTGCGCAGACACTAAACACCGGGGAGCTGTTTTTT. Its translation is CASSAQTLNTGELFF.

This clone was seen once. The chain carries TRBV7-9 and TRBJ2-6, with TRBD2 as a possible D gene (6 bases). The CDR3 runs to 18 residues. In germline, CDR1 is SEHNR, CDR2 FQNEAQ (reference sequence). The ends were cut back, 1 base at V and 0 bases at J, with 13 bases in the middle. The CDR3 DNA sequence: TGTGCCAGCAGCTTAGGGGCGGGGACGAACTCTGGGGCCAACGTCCTGACTTTC. It specifies CASSLGAGTNSGANVLTF.

The chain's CDR3 is CASSPSGRLDQPQHF. CDR3 nucleotides: TGTGCCAGCAGTCCAAGCGGCCGGCTCGATCAGCCCCAGCATTTT. The chain is built from TRBV28 and TRBJ1-5, with no clear D. The germline V gene has CDR1 MDHEN and CDR2 SYDVKM. Trimming took 5 bases from V and 5 from J, leaving 16 bases between them. The CDR3 consists of 15 residues. Full variable domain (outside the CDR3, taken from reference TRBV28 and TRBJ1-5): DVKVTQSSRYLVKRTGEKVFLECVQDMDHENMFWYRQDPGLGLRLIYFSYDVKMKEKGDIPEGYSVSREKKERFSLILESASTNQTSMYLCASSPSGRLDQPQHFGDGTRLSIL.

Notes on this clone: Additional DNA sequences in this sample encode the identical CDR3. J is TRBJ2-3 and V is TRBV7-2; D unresolved. With 1 base removed from V and 2 bases from J, the gap between germline ends came to 4 bases. This CDR3 spans 13 amino acids. The V gene's germline CDR1 is SGHTA and CDR2 FQGNSA. This CDR3 is CASSLVITDTQYF. CDR3 bases: TGTGCCAGCAGCTTAGTGATCACAGATACGCAGTATTTT.

This chain joins TRBV7-9 and TRBJ2-5; unclear D gene. The CDR3 loop spans 13 amino acids. The V gene lost 3 bases and the J gene lost 0 bases, with 5 bases spanning the gap. Germline V gives CDR1 SEHNR, CDR2 FQNEAQ (reference sequence). The CDR3 is CASSFVYQETQYF. CDR3 coding DNA: TGTGCCAGCAGCTTCGTGTACCAAGAGACCCAGTACTTC. Supplemented by reference TRBV7-9 and TRBJ2-5, the full variable domain reads DTGVSQNPRHKITKRGQNVTFRCDPISEHNRLYWYRQTLGQGPEFLTYFQNEAQLEKSRLLSDRFSAERPKGSFSTLEIQRTEQGDSAMYLCASSFVYQETQYFGPGTRLLVL.

The chain employs TRBV28 and TRBJ2-1; 11 bases match TRBD1. Germline trimming cut 5 bases from V and 4 bases from J; bases unmatched to any gene: 7. This CDR3 contains 16 residues. Germline CDR1 MDHEN, CDR2 SYDVKM. In DNA form, the CDR3 reads TGTGCCAGCAGTGTGGGAGGGACAGGGGGATACAATGAGCAGTTCTTC. It yields the protein CASSVGGTGGYNEQFF.

This clone has just one count. The chain couples TRBV27 to TRBJ2-3; D is perhaps TRBD2 (5 bases). The CDR3 length is 15 residues. V was cut by 6 bases and J by 1 base, with 14 bases left in between. Germline-derived CDR1 and CDR2 are MNHEY and SMNVEV (reference sequence). The CDR3 DNA follows: TGTGCCAGCAGACTAGAGCGGACCCGCACAGATACGCAGTATTTT. Amino acid sequence: CASRLERTRTDTQYF.

This clone was seen once. The V and J genes are TRBV11-2 and TRBJ1-4; no definite D call. V was cut by 8 bases and J by 5 bases, with 12 bases left in between. Germline lookup yields CDR1 SGHAT and CDR2 FQNNGV. This CDR3 is built from 13 residues. The CDR3 nucleotides read TGTGCCAGCGCCCGAAACCGGAATGAAAAACTGTTTTTT. This translates into CASARNRNEKLFF.

The chain has TRBV25-1 and TRBJ1-6; 9 bases line up with TRBD1. The CDR3 runs to 15 residues. Germline-derived CDR1 and CDR2 are MGHDK and SYGVNS. The J segment lost 14 bases and the V segment lost 6 bases, leaving 14 bases of the junction unmatched. CDR3 amino acids: CASSGVGTGSGTLHF. For the CDR3, the DNA is TGTGCCAGCAGCGGCGTCGGGACAGGGTCGGGCACCCTCCACTTT.

This clone has only one observation. The chain is built from TRBV5-4 and TRBJ1-1; D is unclear. Trimming removed 0 bases at V and 2 bases at J, with 14 bases between. Germline-derived CDR1 and CDR2 are SGHNT and YYREEE (reference sequence). The CDR3 is 16 residues long. The CDR3 is CASSLGVSWVNTEAFF. In DNA, the CDR3 is TGTGCCAGCAGCTTGGGGGTATCGTGGGTAAACACTGAAGCTTTCTTT.

The V call is TRBV5-4, the J call TRBJ2-3, with 10 nucleotides matching TRBD1. This CDR3 has 14 residues. The V and J ends lost 4 bases and 3 bases, in that order; junction bases with no gene match: 2. CDR1 is SGHNT and CDR2 is YYREEE in the germline V gene (reference sequence). The DNA of the CDR3 is TGTGCCAGCAGCCCGGGACAGGGGACAGATACGCAGTATTTT. Translating it yields CASSPGQGTDTQYF.

A single count supports this clone. This rearrangement joins TRBV5-6 to TRBJ2-5; TRBD2 agrees at 10 bases. The CDR3 spans 16 residues. Germline V gene sequence: CDR1 SGHDT, CDR2 YYEEEE. Trimming cost V 1 base and J 4 bases; bases outside gene matches: 7. CDR3 coding DNA: TGTGCCAGCAGCTTGAAATGGCTAGCGGGAGTAGAGACCCAGTACTTC. It encodes CASSLKWLAGVETQYF.

The chain has TRBV6-5 and TRBJ2-7, with 10 bases matching TRBD1. Germline V gene sequence: CDR1 MNHEY, CDR2 SVGAGI. V shed 6 bases and J 6 bases; nucleotides not matched to a gene: 11. The CDR3 spans 15 residues. This CDR3 is CASRPRQGASGEQYF. The CDR3, as DNA: TGTGCCAGCAGGCCCCGACAGGGGGCTTCAGGCGAGCAGTACTTC.